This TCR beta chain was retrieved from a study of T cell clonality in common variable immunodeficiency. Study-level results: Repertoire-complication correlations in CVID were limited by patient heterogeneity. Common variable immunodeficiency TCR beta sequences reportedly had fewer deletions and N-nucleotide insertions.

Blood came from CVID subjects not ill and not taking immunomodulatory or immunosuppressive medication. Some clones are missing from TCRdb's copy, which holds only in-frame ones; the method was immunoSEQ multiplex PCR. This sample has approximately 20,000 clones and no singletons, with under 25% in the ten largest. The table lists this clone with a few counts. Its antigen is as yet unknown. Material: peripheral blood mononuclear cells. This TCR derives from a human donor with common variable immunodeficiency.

The CDR3 bases that were read are TGCAGTGCTTTCCCTCCGGGACTAAGCTACGAG. This sequence encodes CSAFPPGLSYE. The CDR3 reads in full as CSAFPPGLSYEQYF. V gene TRBV20-1 combines with J gene TRBJ2-7; TRBD2 matches at 7 bases. With the read ending 3 residues before the CDR3 end, the germline J gene is used to fill in that end. The CDR3 runs to 14 residues. J was trimmed by 3 bases and V by 5 bases; bases with no gene match: 10. In germline, CDR1 is DFQATT, CDR2 SNEGSKA (reference sequence).